This T cell receptor (beta chain) was documented in a study of shared clonotypes between healthy human individuals. In germline, CDR1 is MDHEN, CDR2 SYDVKM. CDR3 size: 13 residues. The V end was cut by 3 bases, the J end by 6 bases, with 11 bases between. This clone appeared a single time. Sequencing was performed with immunoSEQ multiplex PCR; in TCRdb, only in-frame clones are kept and a portion is missing. The data contain some 1.1 million clones, approximately 75% of them singletons. This chain links TRBV28 with TRBJ2-5, with D hard to call. Material for sequencing was memory CD4+ T cells from PBMCs. Subset described: CD45RA-negative fraction. This clonotype originated in a young man in good health. Some clones in this sample may be carry-over from other donors' samples. The CDR3 nucleotides are TGTGCCAGCAGTTTGTTTTCCGGACAGACCCAGTACTTC. Protein product: CASSLFSGQTQYF.